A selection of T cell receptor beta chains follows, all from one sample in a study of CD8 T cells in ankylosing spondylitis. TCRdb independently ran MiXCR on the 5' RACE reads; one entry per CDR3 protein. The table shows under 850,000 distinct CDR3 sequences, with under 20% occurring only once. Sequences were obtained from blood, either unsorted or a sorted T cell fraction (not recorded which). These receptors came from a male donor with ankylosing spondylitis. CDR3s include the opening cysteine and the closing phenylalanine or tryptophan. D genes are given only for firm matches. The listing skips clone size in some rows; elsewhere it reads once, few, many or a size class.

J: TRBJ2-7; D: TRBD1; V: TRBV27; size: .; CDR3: CASSLLGTGYEQYF; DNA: TGTGCCAGCAGTTTATTAGGGACAGGATACGAGCAGTACTTC
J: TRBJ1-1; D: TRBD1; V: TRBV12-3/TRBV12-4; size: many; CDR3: CASSISTGLNTEAFF; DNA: TGTGCCAGCAGCATCTCGACAGGGTTGAACACTGAAGCTTTCTTT
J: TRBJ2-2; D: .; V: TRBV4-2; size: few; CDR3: CASSSVVGGELFF; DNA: TGTGCCAGCAGCTCCGTTGTAGGCGGGGAGCTGTTTTTT
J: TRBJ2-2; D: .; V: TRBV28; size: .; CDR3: CASRKGGATGELFF; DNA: TGTGCCAGCAGAAAGGGTGGGGCCACCGGGGAGCTGTTTTTT
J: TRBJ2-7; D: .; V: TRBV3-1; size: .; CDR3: CASSPGPASGEQYF; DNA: TGTGCCAGCAGTCCCGGGCCAGCCTCGGGGGAGCAGTACTTC
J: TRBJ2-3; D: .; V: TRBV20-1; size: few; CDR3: CSARAGGFTDTQYF; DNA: TGCAGTGCTAGAGCAGGGGGGTTCACAGATACGCAGTATTTT
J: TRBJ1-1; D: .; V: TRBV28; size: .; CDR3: CASSPPDENMNTEAFF; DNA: TGTGCCAGCAGTCCACCGGACGAAAACATGAACACTGAAGCTTTCTTT
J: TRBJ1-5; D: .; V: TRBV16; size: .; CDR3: CASSQTSYQPQHF; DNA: TGTGCCAGCAGCCAAACTTCGTATCAGCCCCAGCATTTT
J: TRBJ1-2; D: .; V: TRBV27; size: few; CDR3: CASSYVFDPSNYGYTF; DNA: TGTGCCAGCAGTTACGTGTTTGACCCGAGTAACTATGGCTACACCTTC
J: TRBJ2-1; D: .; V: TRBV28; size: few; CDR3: CASSHGGRVHNNEQFF; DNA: TGTGCCAGCAGCCACGGGGGTAGAGTTCATAACAATGAGCAGTTCTTC
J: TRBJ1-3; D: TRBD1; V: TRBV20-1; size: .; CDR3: CSARERGQRGNTIYF; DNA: TGCAGTGCTAGAGAGAGGGGGCAGAGAGGAAACACCATATATTTT
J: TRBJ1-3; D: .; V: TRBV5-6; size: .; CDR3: CASSLGNSELSGNTIYF; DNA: TGTGCCAGCAGCTTGGGTAACTCAGAGCTCTCTGGAAACACCATATATTTT
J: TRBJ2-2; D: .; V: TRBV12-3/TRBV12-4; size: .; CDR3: CASSLVPRGSGELFF; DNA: TGTGCCAGCAGTTTGGTCCCCCGAGGTTCTGGGGAGCTGTTTTTT
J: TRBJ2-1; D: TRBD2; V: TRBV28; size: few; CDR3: CASSSGLVSFGEQFF; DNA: TGTGCCAGCAGTTCGGGACTAGTCTCCTTTGGGGAGCAGTTCTTC
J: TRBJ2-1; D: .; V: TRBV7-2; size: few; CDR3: CASSLVGTSKEQFF; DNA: TGTGCCAGCAGCTTAGTAGGGACGTCGAAGGAGCAGTTCTTC
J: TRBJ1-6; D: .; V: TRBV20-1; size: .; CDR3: CSAKQGLENSPLHF; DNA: TGCAGTGCAAAACAGGGTTTGGAAAATTCACCCCTCCACTTT
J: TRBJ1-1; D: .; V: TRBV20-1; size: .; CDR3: CSAQHSGARQMNTEAFF; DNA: TGCAGTGCACAGCACTCAGGGGCCAGGCAGATGAACACTGAAGCTTTCTTT
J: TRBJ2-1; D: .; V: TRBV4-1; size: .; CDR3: CASSHATGTYNEQFF; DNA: TGCGCCAGCAGCCATGCCACAGGGACCTACAATGAGCAGTTCTTC
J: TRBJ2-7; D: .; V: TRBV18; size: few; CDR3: CASSPVRSSYEQYF; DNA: TGTGCCAGCTCACCCGTTCGTAGCTCCTACGAGCAGTACTTC
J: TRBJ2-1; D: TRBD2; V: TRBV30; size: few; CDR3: CAWDGGAGWQFF; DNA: TGTGCCTGGGACGGGGGAGCGGGGTGGCAGTTCTTC
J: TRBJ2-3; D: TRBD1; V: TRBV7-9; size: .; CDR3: CASSPGVTGGKTDTQYF; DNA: TGTGCCAGCAGCCCAGGGGTTACAGGGGGCAAGACAGATACGCAGTATTTT
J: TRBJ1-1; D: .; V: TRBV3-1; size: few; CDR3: CASSHWSQSTEAFF; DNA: TGTGCCAGCAGCCACTGGAGTCAGAGCACTGAAGCTTTCTTT
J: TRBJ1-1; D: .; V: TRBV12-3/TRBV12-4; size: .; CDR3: CASSPGSEAFF; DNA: TGTGCCAGCAGCCCCGGGTCTGAAGCTTTCTTT
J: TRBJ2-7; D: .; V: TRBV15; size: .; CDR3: CATSIGVGSSYEQYF; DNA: TGTGCCACCAGCATCGGCGTCGGTAGCTCCTACGAGCAGTACTTC
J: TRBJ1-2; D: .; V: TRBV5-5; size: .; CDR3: CASSFFGPEGGYTF; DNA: TGTGCCAGCAGCTTCTTTGGGCCGGAGGGGGGCTACACCTTC
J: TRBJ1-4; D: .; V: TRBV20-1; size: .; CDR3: CSARVVEKLFF; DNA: TGCAGTGCTAGAGTGGTTGAAAAACTGTTTTTT
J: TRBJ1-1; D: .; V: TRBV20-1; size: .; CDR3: CSEDLKNEAFF; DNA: TGCAGCGAAGATCTTAAGAATGAAGCTTTCTTT
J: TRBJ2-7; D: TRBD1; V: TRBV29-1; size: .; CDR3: CSVLRRDREGEQYF; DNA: TGCAGCGTTTTACGCAGGGACAGGGAGGGAGAGCAGTACTTC
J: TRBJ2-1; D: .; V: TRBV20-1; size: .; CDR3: CSARSSDTSYNEQFF; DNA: TGCAGTGCTAGATCTAGCGACACCTCCTACAATGAGCAGTTCTTC
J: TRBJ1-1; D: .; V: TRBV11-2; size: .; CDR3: CASSPLLGETEAFF; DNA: TGTGCCAGCAGCCCCCTCCTAGGGGAGACTGAAGCTTTCTTT
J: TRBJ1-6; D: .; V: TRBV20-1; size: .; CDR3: CSARGVRENSPLHF; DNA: TGCAGTGCTAGAGGGGTGAGGGAGAATTCACCCCTCCACTTT
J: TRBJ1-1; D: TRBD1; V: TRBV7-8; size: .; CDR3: CASSTSRGGTEAFF; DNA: TGTGCCAGCAGCACGTCCAGGGGGGGCACTGAAGCTTTCTTT
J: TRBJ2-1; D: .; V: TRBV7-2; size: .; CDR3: CASSLAYRNYNEQFF; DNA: TGTGCCAGCAGCCTAGCCTACAGGAACTACAATGAGCAGTTCTTC
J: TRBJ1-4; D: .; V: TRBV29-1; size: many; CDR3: CSVADSLNEKLFF; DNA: TGCAGCGTTGCGGACAGCCTGAATGAAAAACTGTTTTTT
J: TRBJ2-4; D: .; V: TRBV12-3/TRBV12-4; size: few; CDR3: CASSPVPKNIQYF; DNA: TGTGCCAGCAGTCCCGTACCAAAAAACATTCAGTACTTC
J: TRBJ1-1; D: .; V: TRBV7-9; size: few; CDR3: CASSLASTPNTEAFF; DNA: TGTGCCAGCAGCTTAGCGTCAACCCCGAACACTGAAGCTTTCTTT
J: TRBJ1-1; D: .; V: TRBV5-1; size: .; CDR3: CASSLEDLRTEAFF; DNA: TGCGCCAGCAGCTTGGAGGACCTGAGGACTGAAGCTTTCTTT
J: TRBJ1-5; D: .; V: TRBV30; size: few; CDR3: CAWSAGGNQPQHF; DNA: TGTGCCTGGAGTGCAGGGGGCAATCAGCCCCAGCATTTT
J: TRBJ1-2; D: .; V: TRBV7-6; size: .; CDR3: CASSLTEVSGGTIGYTF; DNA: TGTGCCAGCAGCTTAACAGAGGTCTCAGGTGGTACTATTGGCTACACCTTC
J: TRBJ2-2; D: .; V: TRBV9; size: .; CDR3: CASSVGSPNTGELFF; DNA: TGTGCCAGCAGCGTCGGCAGCCCGAACACCGGGGAGCTGTTTTTT
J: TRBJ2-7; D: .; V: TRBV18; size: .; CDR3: CASSDSRTDPYEQYF; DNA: TGTGCCAGCTCAGACTCCCGGACAGACCCCTACGAGCAGTACTTC
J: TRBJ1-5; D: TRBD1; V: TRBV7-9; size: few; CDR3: CASSREGTGSNQPQHF; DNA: TGTGCCAGCAGTCGCGAAGGGACAGGCAGCAATCAGCCCCAGCATTTT
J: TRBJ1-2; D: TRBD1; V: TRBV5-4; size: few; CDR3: CASSVRDRNYGYTF; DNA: TGTGCCAGCAGCGTCCGGGACAGGAACTATGGCTACACCTTC
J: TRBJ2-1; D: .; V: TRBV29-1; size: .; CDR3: CSVEVAGSYNEQFF; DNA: TGCAGCGTTGAAGTGGCTGGCTCCTACAATGAGCAGTTCTTC
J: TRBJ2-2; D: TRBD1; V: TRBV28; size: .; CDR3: CASSSRQGAFMTGELFF; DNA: TGTGCCAGCAGCTCACGGCAGGGGGCATTCATGACCGGGGAGCTGTTTTTT
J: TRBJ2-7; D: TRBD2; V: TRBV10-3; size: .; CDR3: CAITAGGPLYEQYF; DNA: TGTGCCATCACCGCGGGAGGGCCTTTATACGAGCAGTACTTC
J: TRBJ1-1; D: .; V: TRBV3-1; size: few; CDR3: CASSQGRHGGTEAFF; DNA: TGTGCCAGCAGCCAAGGTCGTCACGGGGGCACTGAAGCTTTCTTT
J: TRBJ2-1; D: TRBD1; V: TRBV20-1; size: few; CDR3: CSAEGDRVSYNEQFF; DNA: TGCAGTGCTGAAGGGGACAGGGTCTCCTACAATGAGCAGTTCTTC
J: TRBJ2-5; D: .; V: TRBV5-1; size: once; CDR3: CASSLGTKQETQYF; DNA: TGCGCCAGCAGCCTCGGGACAAAACAAGAGACCCAGTACTTC
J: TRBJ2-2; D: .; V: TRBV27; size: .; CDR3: CASRRTGNANTGELFF; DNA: TGTGCCAGCAGGCGTACAGGGAATGCGAACACCGGGGAGCTGTTTTTT
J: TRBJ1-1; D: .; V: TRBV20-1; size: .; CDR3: CSARGGIGTEAFF; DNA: TGCAGTGCCCGCGGGGGGATCGGCACTGAAGCTTTCTTT
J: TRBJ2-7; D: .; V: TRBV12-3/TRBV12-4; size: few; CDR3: CASRRDSGGSYEQYF; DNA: TGTGCCAGCAGAAGGGACTCCGGGGGCTCCTACGAGCAGTACTTC
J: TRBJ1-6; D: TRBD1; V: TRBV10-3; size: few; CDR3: CAISGTGGRSPLHF; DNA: TGTGCCATCAGCGGGACAGGGGGACGGTCACCCCTCCACTTT
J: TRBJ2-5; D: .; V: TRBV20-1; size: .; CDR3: CSARGIQGETQYF; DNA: TGCAGTGCTAGAGGGATACAGGGAGAGACCCAGTACTTC
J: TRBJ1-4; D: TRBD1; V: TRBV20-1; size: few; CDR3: CSARKGGTGDKLFF; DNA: TGCAGTGCTAGAAAAGGGGGGACAGGGGATAAACTGTTTTTT
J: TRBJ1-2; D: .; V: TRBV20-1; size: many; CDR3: CSARDYRAIYGYTF; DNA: TGCAGTGCTAGAGATTATAGGGCTATCTATGGCTACACCTTC
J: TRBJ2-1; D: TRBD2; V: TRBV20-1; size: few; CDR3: CSASGGYNEQFF; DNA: TGCAGTGCTAGCGGGGGGTACAATGAGCAGTTCTTC
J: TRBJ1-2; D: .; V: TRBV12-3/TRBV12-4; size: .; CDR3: CASSFDGLSGYTF; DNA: TGTGCCAGCAGTTTTGACGGACTCTCGGGCTACACCTTC
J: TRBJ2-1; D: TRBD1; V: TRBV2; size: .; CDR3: CASTLDRSSYNEQFF; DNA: TGTGCCAGCACCTTGGACAGGAGCTCCTACAATGAGCAGTTCTTC
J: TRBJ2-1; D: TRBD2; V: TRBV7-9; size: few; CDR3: CASSLGLAGVEEQFF; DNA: TGTGCCAGCAGCTTGGGGCTAGCGGGAGTTGAGGAGCAGTTCTTC